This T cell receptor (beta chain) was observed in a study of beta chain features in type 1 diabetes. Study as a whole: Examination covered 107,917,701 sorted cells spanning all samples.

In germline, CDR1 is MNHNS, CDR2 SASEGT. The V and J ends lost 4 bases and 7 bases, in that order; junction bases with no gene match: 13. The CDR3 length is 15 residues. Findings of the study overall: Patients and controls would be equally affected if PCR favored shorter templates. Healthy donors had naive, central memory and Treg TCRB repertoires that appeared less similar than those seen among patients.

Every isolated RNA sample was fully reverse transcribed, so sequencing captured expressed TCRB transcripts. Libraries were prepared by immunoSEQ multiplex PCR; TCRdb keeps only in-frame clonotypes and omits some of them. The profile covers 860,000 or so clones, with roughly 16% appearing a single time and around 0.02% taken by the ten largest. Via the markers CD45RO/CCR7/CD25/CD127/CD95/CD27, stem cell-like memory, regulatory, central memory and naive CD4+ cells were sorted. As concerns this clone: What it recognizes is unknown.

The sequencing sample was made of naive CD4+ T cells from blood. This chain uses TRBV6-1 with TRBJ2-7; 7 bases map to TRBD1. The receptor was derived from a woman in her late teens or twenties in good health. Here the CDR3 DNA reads TGTGCCAGCAGTGGCAAGAGAACAGGGGCGGTGGAGCAGTACTTC. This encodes CASSGKRTGAVEQYF.